This is a list of T cell receptor beta chains from one sample in a study of shared clonotypes between healthy human individuals. Profiled with immunoSEQ multiplex PCR; TCRdb holds only in-frame clones, not every one. The sample yields 2 million to 2.5 million clones, 85% to 95% seen once. Sample: naive CD8+ T cells sorted from blood. The receptors were sampled from a young man in good health. The CDR3 runs from the conserved cysteine through the conserved F or W.

TRBV21-1	TRBJ2-7	CASSKRTGAYEQYF
TRBV28	TRBJ2-1	CASSPEGTDEQFF
TRBV7-2	TRBJ1-4	CASSRGLNVEKLFF
TRBV5-1	TRBJ2-7	CASGAFTTYEQYF
TRBV30	TRBJ1-1	CAWSIGGGTEAFF
TRBV6-5	TRBJ2-3	CASTLAGSFDTQYF
TRBV11-2	TRBJ2-7	CASSLNLGTGLNYEQYF
TRBV27	-	CASSFYRGNRTSGLRSYEQYF
TRBV9	TRBJ2-5	CASSGPWGGQETQYF
TRBV9	TRBJ1-2	CASSDGRESGYGYTF
TRBV2	TRBJ2-1	CASSAGLAGGSSYNEQFF
TRBV7-9	TRBJ2-3	CASSLVGQSSTDTQYF
TRBV6-4	TRBJ2-1	CASARDPPGNEQFF
TRBV27	TRBJ2-1	CASSLSLAGVRNEQFF
TRBV9	TRBJ2-3	CASSLFRELSSTDTQYF
TRBV11-3	TRBJ1-1	CASSEDRAVNTEAFF
TRBV27	TRBJ2-7	CASSLFGGRSYEQYF
TRBV27	TRBJ2-7	CASSSLGGRLSEQYF
TRBV7-9	TRBJ2-1	CASSPLTSGSNNEQFF
TRBV2	TRBJ2-3	CASSEEVGGTSDTQYF
TRBV6-5	TRBJ2-7	CASSYTTSGSQYEQYF
TRBV18	TRBJ1-6	CASSQRGGSPLHF
TRBV6-1	TRBJ2-7	CASSEFLPGTPYEQYF
TRBV5-6	TRBJ2-7	CASSSDAYEQYF
TRBV5-4	TRBJ1-6	CASSLNQENSPLHF
TRBV30	TRBJ2-5	CAWSAETQYF
TRBV6-5	TRBJ1-1	CASTGGNTEAFF
TRBV27	TRBJ2-3	CASGLAGVSTDTQYF
TRBV7-9	TRBJ2-1	CASRGDDAYNEQFF
TRBV28	TRBJ2-5	CASSLWTSGGSQETQYF
TRBV5-6	TRBJ2-7	CASSLDGWGIHSYEQYF
TRBV4-1	TRBJ2-7	CASSHTSGSYEQYF
TRBV5-1	TRBJ1-1	CASSLGQGRTEAFF
TRBV9	TRBJ2-7	CASSVSPGGDLSYEQYF
TRBV5-4	TRBJ2-7	CASSVPDRGNEQYF